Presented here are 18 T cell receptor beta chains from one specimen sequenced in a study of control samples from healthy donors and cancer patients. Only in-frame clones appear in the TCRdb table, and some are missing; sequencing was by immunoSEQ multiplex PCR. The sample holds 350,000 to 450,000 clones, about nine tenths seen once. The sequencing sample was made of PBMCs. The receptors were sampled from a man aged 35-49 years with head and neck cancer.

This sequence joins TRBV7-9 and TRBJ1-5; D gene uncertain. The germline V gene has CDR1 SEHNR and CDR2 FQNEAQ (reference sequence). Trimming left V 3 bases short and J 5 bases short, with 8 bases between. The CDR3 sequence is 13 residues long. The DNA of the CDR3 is TGTGCCAGCAGCTTGGGCGGGCATCAGCCCCAGCATTTT. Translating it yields CASSLGGHQPQHF.

CDR3 bases: TGTGCCAGCTCACACTTCGGCGGGGCGGACTCCTACGAGCAGTACTTC. This gives the protein CASSHFGGADSYEQYF. V is TRBV18 and J is TRBJ2-7, with D perhaps matching TRBD2 (6 bases). V shed 4 bases and J shed 0 bases, with 16 bases lying between them. The CDR3 spans 16 residues. The germline V gene has CDR1 KGHSH and CDR2 LQKENI.

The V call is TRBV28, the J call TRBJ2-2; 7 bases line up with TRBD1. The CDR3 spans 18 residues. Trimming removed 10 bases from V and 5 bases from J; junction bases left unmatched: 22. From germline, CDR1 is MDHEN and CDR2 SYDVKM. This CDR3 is CATSSFGTAMIRTGELFF. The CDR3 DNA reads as TGTGCCACCTCGTCCTTCGGGACAGCGATGATAAGGACCGGGGAGCTGTTTTTT.

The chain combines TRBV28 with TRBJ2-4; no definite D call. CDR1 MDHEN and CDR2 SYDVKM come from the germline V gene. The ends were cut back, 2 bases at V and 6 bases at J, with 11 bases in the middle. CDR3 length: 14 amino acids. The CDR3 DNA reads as TGTGCCAGCAGTTTACTCAGAGGCATAAACATTCAGTACTTC. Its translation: CASSLLRGINIQYF.

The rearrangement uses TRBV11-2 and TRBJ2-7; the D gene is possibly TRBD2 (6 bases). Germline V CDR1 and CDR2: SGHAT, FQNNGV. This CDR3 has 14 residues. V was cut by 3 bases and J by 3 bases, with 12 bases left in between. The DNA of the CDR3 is TGTGCCAGCAGCTTTGGAGGGGATGGCTACGAGCAGTACTTC. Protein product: CASSFGGDGYEQYF.

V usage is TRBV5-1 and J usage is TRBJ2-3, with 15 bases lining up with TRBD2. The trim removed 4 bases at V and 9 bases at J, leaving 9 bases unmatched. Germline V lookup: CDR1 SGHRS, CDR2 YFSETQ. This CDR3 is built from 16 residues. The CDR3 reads CASSPRTSGGAPTQYF. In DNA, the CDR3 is TGCGCCAGCAGCCCGCGGACTAGCGGGGGGGCGCCCACGCAGTATTTT. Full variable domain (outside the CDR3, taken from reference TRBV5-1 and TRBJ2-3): KAGVTQTPRYLIKTRGQQVTLSCSPISGHRSVSWYQQTPGQGLQFLFEYFSETQRNKGNFPGRFSGRQFSNSRSEMNVSTLELGDSALYLCASSPRTSGGAPTQYFGPGTRLTVL.

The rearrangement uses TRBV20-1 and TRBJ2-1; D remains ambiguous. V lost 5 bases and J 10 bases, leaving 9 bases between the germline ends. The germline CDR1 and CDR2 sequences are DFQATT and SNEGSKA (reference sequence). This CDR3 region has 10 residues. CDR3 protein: CSASSREQFF. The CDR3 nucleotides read TGCAGTGCTTCCTCGAGGGAGCAGTTCTTC.

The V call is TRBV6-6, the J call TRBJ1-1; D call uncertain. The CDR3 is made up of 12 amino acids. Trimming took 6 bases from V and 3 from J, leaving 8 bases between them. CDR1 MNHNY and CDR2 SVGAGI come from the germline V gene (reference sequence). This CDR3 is CASRLTDTEAFF. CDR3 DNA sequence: TGTGCCAGCAGACTAACGGACACTGAAGCTTTCTTT.

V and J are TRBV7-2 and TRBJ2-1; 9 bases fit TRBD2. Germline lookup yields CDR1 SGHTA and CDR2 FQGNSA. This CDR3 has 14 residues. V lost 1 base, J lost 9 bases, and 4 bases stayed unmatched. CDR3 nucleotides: TGTGCCAGCAGCTTAGGGGGACTAGCCTCTGAGCAGTTCTTC. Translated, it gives CASSLGGLASEQFF.

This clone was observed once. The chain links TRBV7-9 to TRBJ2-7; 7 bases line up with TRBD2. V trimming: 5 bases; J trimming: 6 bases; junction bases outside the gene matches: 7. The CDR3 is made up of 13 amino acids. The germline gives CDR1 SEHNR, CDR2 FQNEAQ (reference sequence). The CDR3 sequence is CASSPVPGGEQYF. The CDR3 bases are TGTGCCAGCAGCCCGGTGCCGGGGGGCGAGCAGTACTTC.

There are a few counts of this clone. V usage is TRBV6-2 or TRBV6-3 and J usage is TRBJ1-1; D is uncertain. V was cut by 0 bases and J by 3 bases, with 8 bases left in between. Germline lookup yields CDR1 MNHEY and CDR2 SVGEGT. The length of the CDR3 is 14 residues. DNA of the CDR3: TGTGCCAGCAGTTACTCGGAGGGCTACACTGAAGCTTTCTTT. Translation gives CASSYSEGYTEAFF.

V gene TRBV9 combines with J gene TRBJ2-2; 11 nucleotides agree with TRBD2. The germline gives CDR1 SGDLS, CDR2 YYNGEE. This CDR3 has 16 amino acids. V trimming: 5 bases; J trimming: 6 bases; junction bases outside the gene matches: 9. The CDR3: CASRPNSGGASGELFF. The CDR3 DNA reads TGTGCCAGCAGACCGAATAGCGGGGGGGCCTCCGGGGAGCTGTTTTTT.

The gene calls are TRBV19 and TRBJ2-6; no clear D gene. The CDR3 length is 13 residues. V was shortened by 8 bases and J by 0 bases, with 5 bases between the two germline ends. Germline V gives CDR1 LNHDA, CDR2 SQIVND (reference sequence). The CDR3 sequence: CASASSGANVLTF. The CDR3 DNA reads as TGTGCCAGTGCGTCCTCTGGGGCCAACGTCCTGACTTTC.

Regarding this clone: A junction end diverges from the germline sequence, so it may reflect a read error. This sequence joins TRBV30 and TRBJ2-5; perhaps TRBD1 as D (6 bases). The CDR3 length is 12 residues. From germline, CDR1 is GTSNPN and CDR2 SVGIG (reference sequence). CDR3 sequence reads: CAWTRELSGVHF. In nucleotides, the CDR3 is TGTGCCTGGACTCGCGAATTGTCAGGGGTTCACTTC.

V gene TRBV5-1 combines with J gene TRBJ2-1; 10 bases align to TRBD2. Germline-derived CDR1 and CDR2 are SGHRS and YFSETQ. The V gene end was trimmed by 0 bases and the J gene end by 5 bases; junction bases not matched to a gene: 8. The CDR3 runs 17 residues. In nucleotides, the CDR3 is TGCGCCAGCAGCTTGGCCCTGCTAGCGGGAGCCCACAATGAGCAGTTCTTC. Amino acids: CASSLALLAGAHNEQFF.

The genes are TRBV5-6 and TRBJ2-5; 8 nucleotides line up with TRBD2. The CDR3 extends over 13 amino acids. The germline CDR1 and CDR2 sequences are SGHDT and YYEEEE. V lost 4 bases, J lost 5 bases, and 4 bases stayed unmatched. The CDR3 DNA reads TGTGCCAGCAGCCCAGGACTAGCCGAGACCCAGTACTTC. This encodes CASSPGLAETQYF.

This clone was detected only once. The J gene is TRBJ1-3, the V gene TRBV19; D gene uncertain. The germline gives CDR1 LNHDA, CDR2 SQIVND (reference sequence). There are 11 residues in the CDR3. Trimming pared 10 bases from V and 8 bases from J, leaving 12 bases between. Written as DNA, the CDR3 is TGTGCCACACAACAAGTGGACACCATATATTTT. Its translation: CATQQVDTIYF. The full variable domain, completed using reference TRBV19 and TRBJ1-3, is DGGITQSPKYLFRKEGQNVTLSCEQNLNHDAMYWYRQDPGQGLRLIYYSQIVNDFQKGDIAEGYSVSREKKESFPLTVTSAQKNPTAFYLCATQQVDTIYFGEGSWLTVV.

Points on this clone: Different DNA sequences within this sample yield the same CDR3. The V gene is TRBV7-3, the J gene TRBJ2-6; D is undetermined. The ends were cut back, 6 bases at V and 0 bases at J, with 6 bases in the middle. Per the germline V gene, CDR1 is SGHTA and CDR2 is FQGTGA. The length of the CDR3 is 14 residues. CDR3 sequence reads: CASSRSSGANVLTF. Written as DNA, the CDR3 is TGTGCCAGCAGTCGAAGCTCTGGGGCCAACGTCCTGACTTTC.